This TCR beta chain was captured in a study of cytomegalovirus exposure and HLA in healthy donors. Whole-study findings and limits: Among donors in an Asian-associated ancestry cluster, a later analysis reportedly found fewer N-insertions than the roughly 650-donor mean.

Both 60 Vbeta primers and 13 Jbeta primers went into the PCR. Produced via immunoSEQ multiplex PCR; TCRdb's table is partial and in-frame only. Seen here are some 150,000 clones, 77% observed once, and the top ten hold around 1.5%. Concerning this clone: No antigen is known for it.

The sequenced sample consisted of PBMCs. The source of this sequence is a female donor in good health and CMV-seronegative.

The CDR3 region is CASSLLQTSGNTIYF. The CDR3 region has the DNA TGTGCCAGCAGTTTATTACAGACCTCTGGAAACACCATATATTTT. This rearrangement joins TRBV28 to TRBJ1-3; no definite D call. V was pared by 1 base and J by 0 bases, with 7 bases between. Germline V lookup: CDR1 MDHEN, CDR2 SYDVKM. The CDR3 has 15 residues.